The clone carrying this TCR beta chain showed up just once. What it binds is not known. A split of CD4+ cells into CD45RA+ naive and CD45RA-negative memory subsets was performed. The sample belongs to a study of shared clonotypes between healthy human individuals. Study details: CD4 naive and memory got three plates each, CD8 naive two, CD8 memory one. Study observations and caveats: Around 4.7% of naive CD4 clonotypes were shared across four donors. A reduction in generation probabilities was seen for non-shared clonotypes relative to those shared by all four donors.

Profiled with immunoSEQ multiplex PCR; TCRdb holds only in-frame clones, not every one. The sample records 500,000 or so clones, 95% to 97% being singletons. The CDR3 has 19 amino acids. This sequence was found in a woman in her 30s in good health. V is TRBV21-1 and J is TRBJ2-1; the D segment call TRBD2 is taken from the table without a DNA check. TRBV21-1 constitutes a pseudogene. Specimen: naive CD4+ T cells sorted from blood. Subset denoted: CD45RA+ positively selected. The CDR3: CASSACLAGPNSSYNEQFF. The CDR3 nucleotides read TGTGCCAGCAGCGCCTGTCTAGCGGGTCCCAATAGCTCCTACAATGAGCAGTTCTTC.